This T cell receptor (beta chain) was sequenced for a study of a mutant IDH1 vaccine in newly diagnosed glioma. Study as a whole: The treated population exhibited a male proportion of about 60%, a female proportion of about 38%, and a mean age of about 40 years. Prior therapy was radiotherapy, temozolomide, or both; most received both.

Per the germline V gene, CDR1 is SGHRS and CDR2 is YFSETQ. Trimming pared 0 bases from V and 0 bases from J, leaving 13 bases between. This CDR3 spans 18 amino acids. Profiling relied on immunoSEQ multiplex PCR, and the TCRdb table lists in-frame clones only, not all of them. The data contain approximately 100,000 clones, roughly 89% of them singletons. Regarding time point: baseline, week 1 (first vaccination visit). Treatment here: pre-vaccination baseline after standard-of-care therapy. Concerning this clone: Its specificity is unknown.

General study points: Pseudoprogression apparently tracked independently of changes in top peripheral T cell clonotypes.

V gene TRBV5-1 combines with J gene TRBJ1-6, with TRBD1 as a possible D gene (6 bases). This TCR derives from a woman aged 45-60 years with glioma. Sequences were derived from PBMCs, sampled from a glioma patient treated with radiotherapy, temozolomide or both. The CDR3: CASSLAGQRSSYNSPLHF. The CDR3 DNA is TGCGCCAGCAGCTTGGCCGGACAGCGAAGCTCCTATAATTCACCCCTCCACTTT.